This TCR beta chain was profiled in a study of cytomegalovirus exposure and HLA in healthy donors. The PCR had 60 Vbeta and 13 Jbeta primers. Per the authors' pipeline: Unique TCR beta chains totaled some 80 million in a later count, with approximately 10 million of them shared. Clones were read by immunoSEQ multiplex PCR, and TCRdb kept only the in-frame ones, dropping some. V and J calls and clone size are given by that table; D and trimming were obtained from the DNA. Here the sample table reports 150,000 to 200,000 clones. Whole-study results and caveats: A later examination showed that TCR association rates differed by HLA locus, with DRB1 most and HLA-C fewest. Immune exposure data for these donors was limited to CMV serostatus. Overall, roughly 160 TCR beta chains were annotated as cytomegalovirus-associated.

Germline CDR1 SGHTA, CDR2 FQGNSA. The CDR3 loop spans 14 amino acids. With V trimmed by 4 bases and J by 3 bases, 3 bases remained unmatched. Turning to this clone: Its antigen is not identified.

The rearrangement uses TRBV7-2 and TRBJ1-2; 9 bases fit TRBD1. Sequencing input: PBMCs. The clonotype comes from a man under 40 in good health and CMV-seronegative. This chain's CDR3 is CASSSGQGYYGYTF. The DNA of the CDR3 is TGTGCCAGCAGCTCGGGACAGGGTTACTATGGCTACACCTTC.